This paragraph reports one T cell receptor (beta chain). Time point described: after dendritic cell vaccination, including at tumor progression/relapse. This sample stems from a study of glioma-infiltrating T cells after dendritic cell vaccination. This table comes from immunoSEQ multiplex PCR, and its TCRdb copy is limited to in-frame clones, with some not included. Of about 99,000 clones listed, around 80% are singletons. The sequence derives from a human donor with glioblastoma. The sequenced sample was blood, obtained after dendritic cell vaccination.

The CDR3 region has the DNA TGTGCCAGCAGTCTAGCGGGGTCTAGCACAGATACGCAGTATTTT. Its protein product is CASSLAGSSTDTQYF. The V gene is TRBV6-5, the J gene TRBJ2-3; TRBD2 matches at 9 bases. Germline CDR1 and CDR2: MNHEY and SVGAGI. This CDR3 contains 15 residues. V lost 5 bases, J lost 0 bases, and 3 bases stayed unmatched.